A single sample is the source of the 21 T cell receptor beta chains below, sequenced in a study of regulatory T cells in long-lasting Graves disease. As to time point: newly diagnosed GD, antithyroid drugs for less than 3 months. PBMCs provided the RNA from which the TCR library was made. Both iRepertoire HTBI primers and Arm-PCR of CDR3 regions were used to build the TCR beta libraries. Via MiXCR, TCRdb re-called the multiplex PCR reads, giving one row per CDR3 protein. Of hundreds of thousands of distinct CDR3 sequences in the sample, 16% were seen once. These sequences were also reported in another study, on T cells in Graves' hyperthyroidism and ophthalmopathy.

The source material was peripheral blood mononuclear cells (PBMCs), sampled at new diagnosis, from a patient treated with antithyroid drugs. All receptors derive from a woman aged 25 to 39 with Graves disease.

This clonotype was seen a few times. This chain uses TRBV5-1 with TRBJ1-6; TRBD1 aligns across 8 bases. The CDR3 covers 13 residues. With V trimmed by 3 bases and J by 8 bases, 1 base remained unmatched. Germline values: CDR1 SGHRS, CDR2 YFSETQ. CDR3 protein: CASSSTGDSPLHF. The CDR3 nucleotides read TGCGCCAGCAGCTCGACAGGGGATTCACCCCTCCACTTT.

Of note for this clonotype: A much bigger clone sits one base away, suggesting this may be a read error. J is TRBJ2-1 and V is TRBV12-3 or TRBV12-4; TRBD2 matches at 10 bases. This CDR3 is built from 14 residues. In nucleotides, the CDR3 is TGTGCCAGCAGACTAGCGGGATTAGGAAATGGGCAGTTCTTC. This codes for CASRLAGLGNGQFF.

This clonotype was seen at least ten times. This sequence joins TRBV6-1 and TRBJ2-1, with 12 nucleotides matching TRBD2. From germline, CDR1 is MNHNS and CDR2 SASEGT. The ends lost 1 base at V and 6 bases at J; junction bases unmatched: 7. This CDR3 spans 17 amino acids. The CDR3 DNA reads as TGTGCCAGCAGTGAAGGGTTATGGACTAGCGGGATCAATGAGCAGTTCTTC. It is translated as CASSEGLWTSGINEQFF.

This clonotype was detected many times. This rearrangement joins TRBV28 to TRBJ1-1; D not resolved. V was shortened by 5 bases and J by 1 base, with 8 bases between the two germline ends. Looked up from germline, CDR1 is MDHEN and CDR2 is SYDVKM. The CDR3 consists of 13 residues. CDR3 sequence: CASSPAKNTEAFF. For the CDR3, the DNA is TGTGCCAGCAGTCCGGCAAAGAACACTGAAGCTTTCTTT.

The rearrangement joins TRBV12-3 or TRBV12-4 to TRBJ2-7; perhaps TRBD2 as D (6 bases). V lost 6 bases and J 1 base, leaving 13 bases between the germline ends. The CDR3 is made up of 14 amino acids. The CDR3 loop is CASSRGTYSYEQYF. DNA for the CDR3: TGTGCCAGCAGCCGGGGGACTTATTCCTACGAGCAGTACTTC.

V gene TRBV28 combines with J gene TRBJ1-5; 8 bases are a match to TRBD1. Germline CDR1 and CDR2: MDHEN and SYDVKM. The CDR3 extends over 13 amino acids. After removal of 6 bases from V and 7 bases from J, the junction contained 5 bases not matched to a gene. The CDR3 sequence is CASRQGGGQPQHF. CDR3 sequence (DNA): TGTGCCAGCAGACAGGGGGGTGGGCAGCCCCAGCATTTT.

This clonotype appeared many times. The rearrangement links TRBV28 to TRBJ1-1; TRBD1 is a possible D gene (5 bases). The CDR3 extends over 15 amino acids. V was trimmed by 2 bases and J by 1 base, leaving 11 bases between them. The germline CDR1 and CDR2 sequences are MDHEN and SYDVKM. The DNA for the CDR3 is TGTGCCAGCAGTTTAGGTGCAGGGAGGAACACTGAAGCTTTCTTT. Encoded protein: CASSLGAGRNTEAFF.

This clonotype has just a few counts. This chain connects TRBV3-1 to TRBJ1-6; a possible D gene is TRBD1 (5 bases). Between the trimmed V and J ends, which lost 2 bases and 9 bases, there was a span of 11 bases. The CDR3 is 14 residues long. The germline V gene encodes CDR1 LGHDT and CDR2 YNNKEL (reference sequence). CDR3 nucleotides: TGTGCCAGCAGCCAAATAATCGGGGCTTCACCCCTCCACTTT. It is translated as CASSQIIGASPLHF.

Comments on this clonotype: Given a much more abundant clone one base away, this may be a read error. Because it lacks the conserved phenylalanine or tryptophan at the end, this CDR3 is likely a read error. As DNA, the CDR3 is TGTGCCACCAGTGATTTTAGGGAGACTGAAGCTTTCTCT. As protein: CATSDFRETEAFS. The chain combines TRBV24-1 with TRBJ1-1, with D unclear. Germline V lookup: CDR1 KGHDR, CDR2 SFDVKD. This CDR3 has 13 amino acids. V gave up 1 base and J gave up 5 bases, with 7 bases separating them.

The chain recombines TRBV7-6 with TRBJ2-7, with 12 nucleotides matching TRBD2. With V trimmed by 5 bases and J by 5 bases, 7 bases remained unmatched. CDR1 SGHVS and CDR2 FNYEAQ come from the germline V gene. The CDR3 totals 15 residues. The CDR3 nucleotides are TGTGCCAGCAGCCCCGGACTAGCGGGACTAGACGAGCAGTACTTC. Amino acid sequence: CASSPGLAGLDEQYF.

This clonotype was counted many times. The genes are TRBV5-5 and TRBJ2-3, with D hard to call. Trimming removed 4 bases from V and 5 bases from J, with 8 bases in between. The CDR3 contains 12 residues. Per the germline V gene, CDR1 is SGHKS and CDR2 is YYEKEE (reference sequence). Written as DNA, the CDR3 is TGTGCCAGCAGCCCGGCGGAAGATACGCAGTATTTT. This encodes CASSPAEDTQYF. Combining the CDR3 with reference TRBV5-5 and TRBJ2-3 gives the whole variable domain DAGVTQSPTHLIKTRGQQVTLRCSPISGHKSVSWYQQVLGQGPQFIFQYYEKEERGRGNFPDRFSARQFPNYSSELNVNALLLGDSALYLCASSPAEDTQYFGPGTRLTVL.

This clonotype was detected ten times or more. The genes are TRBV12-3 or TRBV12-4 and TRBJ2-1, with D possibly TRBD1 on 6 matching bases. Trimming removed 7 bases from V and 13 bases from J, with 17 bases in between. CDR3 size: 12 residues. CDR3 loop: CASKARTDAQFF. CDR3 DNA: TGTGCCAGCAAAGCACGGACAGACGCCCAGTTCTTC.

This clonotype was counted at least ten times. This chain connects TRBV7-2 to TRBJ2-3, with a weak D call TRBD1 (6 bases). Germline values: CDR1 SGHTA, CDR2 FQGNSA. This CDR3 has 17 residues. V was shortened by 4 bases and J by 2 bases, with 19 bases between the two germline ends. The CDR3 DNA reads as TGTGCCAGCAGCTCGGAATCCGGGACAAGGATCACAGATACGCAGTATTTT. It specifies CASSSESGTRITDTQYF.

This clonotype was detected a few times. The chain employs TRBV5-1 and TRBJ2-7, with TRBD2 as a possible D gene (6 bases). The CDR3 contains 13 residues. CDR1 and CDR2 from the germline V gene are SGHRS and YFSETQ. Trimming removed 5 bases from V and 2 bases from J, with 11 bases in between. Written as DNA, the CDR3 is TGCGCCAGCAGGAGGGAGGTGGCCTACGAGCAGTACTTC. Translation: CASRREVAYEQYF. The variable domain in full, with the rest retrieved from reference TRBV5-1 and TRBJ2-7, is KAGVTQTPRYLIKTRGQQVTLSCSPISGHRSVSWYQQTPGQGLQFLFEYFSETQRNKGNFPGRFSGRQFSNSRSEMNVSTLELGDSALYLCASRREVAYEQYFGPGTRLTVT.

This clonotype was counted ten times or more. This chain links TRBV6-1 with TRBJ1-2; D not certain. Trimming took off 6 bases at V and 2 bases at J, with 13 bases between the two ends. Germline CDR1 and CDR2: MNHNS and SASEGT. This CDR3 is built from 14 residues. As DNA, the CDR3 is TGTGCCAGCAGCACCGGGAACTTAAACTATGGCTACACCTTC. Its protein product is CASSTGNLNYGYTF.

On this clonotype itself: The CDR3 carries no conserved terminal phenylalanine or tryptophan, so it likely arises from a read error. The DNA is left out, because the CDR3 cannot be placed on it with certainty; the CDR3 is given as TCRdb lists it. This chain's CDR3 is CASHQEGDTP. The chain is built from TRBV5-1 and TRBJ1-5. Counting both end residues, the CDR3 totals 10 amino acids. Per germline, CDR1 SGHRS and CDR2 YFSETQ.

The V call is TRBV24-1, the J call TRBJ2-3; D unresolved. Between the trimmed V and J ends, which lost 0 bases and 6 bases, there was a span of 6 bases. The CDR3 is 13 residues long. Germline V CDR1 and CDR2: KGHDR, SFDVKD. This chain's CDR3 is CATSDLLGDTQYF. The CDR3 DNA follows: TGTGCCACCAGTGATTTGCTAGGGGATACGCAGTATTTT.

This rearrangement joins TRBV5-1 to TRBJ1-4, with D hard to call. The germline V gene encodes CDR1 SGHRS and CDR2 YFSETQ. The CDR3 is 17 amino acids. V was cut by 4 bases and J by 1 base, with 17 bases left in between. CDR3 sequence (DNA): TGCGCCAGCAGCCCGGGAGGCAGCCTAATAACTAATGAAAAACTGTTTTTT. Protein product: CASSPGGSLITNEKLFF.

This clonotype came up a few times. The chain employs TRBV20-1 and TRBJ2-4; D may be TRBD2 (6 bases). CDR1 and CDR2 from the germline V gene are DFQATT and SNEGSKA (reference sequence). The CDR3 sequence is 13 residues long. Trimming removed 5 bases from V and 9 bases from J, with 17 bases in between. The CDR3 bases are TGCAGTGCTCCACGGGACTCCAGGCGCATTCAGTACTTC. This translates into CSAPRDSRRIQYF.

The chain recombines TRBV9 with TRBJ2-3, with 7 positions matching TRBD1. Unmatched junction bases numbered 17, after V lost 1 base and J lost 9 bases. Germline V lookup: CDR1 SGDLS, CDR2 YYNGEE. This CDR3 has 17 amino acids. CDR3 sequence reads: CASSVHKLRDRSITQYF. DNA for the CDR3: TGTGCCAGCAGCGTACATAAATTGAGGGACAGATCGATAACGCAGTATTTT. The complete variable domain, with remaining parts taken from reference TRBV9 and TRBJ2-3, reads DSGVTQTPKHLITATGQRVTLRCSPRSGDLSVYWYQQSLDQGLQFLIQYYNGEERAKGNILERFSAQQFPDLHSELNLSSLELGDSALYFCASSVHKLRDRSITQYFGPGTRLTVL.

This rearrangement joins TRBV11-1 to TRBJ2-2; 7 nucleotides match TRBD2. The V segment lost 4 bases and the J segment 5 bases; nucleotides outside the gene matches: 10. CDR1 is SGHAT, CDR2 FQDESV, per germline (reference sequence). This CDR3 is 16 amino acids long. The CDR3 protein is CASSSNIPGLTGELFF. CDR3 bases: TGTGCCAGCAGCTCAAATATACCGGGACTAACCGGGGAGCTGTTTTTT.